This T cell receptor beta chain was captured by sequencing in a study of cytomegalovirus exposure and HLA in healthy donors. A remark on this clone: Antigen unknown.

Primers for the PCR totalled 60 Vbeta and 13 Jbeta. The assay was immunoSEQ multiplex PCR, and TCRdb's table has in-frame clones only and misses some. The table shows more than 85,000 clones, with 63% occurring only once. General study findings and limits: As a later analysis revealed, most CMV-associated TCR beta chains appeared HLA-restricted. TCR association rates varied by HLA locus in a later analysis, with DRB1 highest and HLA-C lowest. Presence/absence analyses assumed roughly uniform sequencing depth across donors, which may not hold. Reported findings show TCR beta sequences accurately forecast HLA-A and HLA-B alleles in most subjects.

The CDR3 sequence is 13 residues long. The sample taken for sequencing was PBMCs. The source of this sequence is a human donor in good health. The chain links TRBV21-1 to TRBJ2-5; the tabulated D call, TRBD1, remains unverified against the DNA. TRBV21-1 has pseudogene status. DNA of the CDR3: TGTGCCAGCGGAGAAGGGACAGAAGAGACCCAGTACTTC. It specifies CASGEGTEETQYF.